This T cell receptor beta chain was captured by sequencing in a study of CD8 T cells in ankylosing spondylitis. Study-level findings and limits: Clones linked to disease, bearing a CD8+ phenotype, were relatively rare in peripheral blood.

As for this clonotype: Its antigen is as yet unknown.

It was by quantitative 5'-RACE with molecular barcodes that TCR beta libraries were made. TCRdb analysed the 5' RACE reads with MiXCR anew, one entry per CDR3 protein. The sample yields 80,000 to 90,000 distinct CDR3 sequences, around 30% seen once. Sequences were obtained from blood, either unsorted or a sorted T cell fraction (not recorded which). The receptor's source is a male donor with ankylosing spondylitis or in good health (not recorded which).

The CDR3 nucleotides read TGTGCCAGCAGAACACCTAGCGGGGCCCCGCTGATGGACAATGAGCAGTTCTTC. It translates to CASRTPSGAPLMDNEQFF. The gene calls are TRBV11-2 and TRBJ2-1; 9 nucleotides match TRBD2. Germline lookup yields CDR1 SGHAT and CDR2 FQNNGV. CDR3 length equals 18 residues. V dropped 6 bases and J dropped 5; count of bases not matched to a gene: 17.